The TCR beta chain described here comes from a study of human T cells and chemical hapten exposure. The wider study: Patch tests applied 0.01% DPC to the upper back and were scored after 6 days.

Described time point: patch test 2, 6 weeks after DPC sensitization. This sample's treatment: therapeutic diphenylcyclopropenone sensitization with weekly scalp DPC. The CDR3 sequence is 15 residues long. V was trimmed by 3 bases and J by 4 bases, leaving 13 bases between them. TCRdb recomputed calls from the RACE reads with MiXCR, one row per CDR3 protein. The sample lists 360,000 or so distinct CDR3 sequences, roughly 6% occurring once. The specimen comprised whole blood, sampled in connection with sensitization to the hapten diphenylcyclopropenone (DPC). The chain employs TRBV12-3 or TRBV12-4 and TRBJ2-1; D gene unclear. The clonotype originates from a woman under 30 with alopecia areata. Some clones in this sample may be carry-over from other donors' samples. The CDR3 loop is CASSFGQPIYNEQFF. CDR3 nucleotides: TGTGCCAGCAGTTTCGGGCAGCCGATATACAATGAGCAGTTCTTC.